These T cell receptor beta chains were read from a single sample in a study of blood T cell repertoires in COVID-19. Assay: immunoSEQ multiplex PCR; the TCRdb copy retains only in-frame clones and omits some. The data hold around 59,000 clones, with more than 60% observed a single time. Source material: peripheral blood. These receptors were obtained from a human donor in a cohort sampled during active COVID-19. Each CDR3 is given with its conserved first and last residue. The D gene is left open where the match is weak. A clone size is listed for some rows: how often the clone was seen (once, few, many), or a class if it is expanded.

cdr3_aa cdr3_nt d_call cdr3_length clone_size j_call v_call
CASSPDRGRFEQYF TGTGCCAGCAGTCCAGACAGGGGACGGTTCGAGCAGTACTTC TRBD1 14 . TRBJ2-7 TRBV27
CASSFELTLNEQFF TGTGCCAGCAGCTTCGAACTTACGCTCAATGAGCAGTTCTTC . 14 once TRBJ2-1 TRBV7-2
CASSLGTGSNQPQHF TGTGCCAGCAGCTTGGGGACAGGGAGCAATCAGCCCCAGCATTTT TRBD1 15 once TRBJ1-5 TRBV5-8
CASSSLARGQPQHF TGTGCCAGCAGTTCACTGGCTCGGGGTCAGCCCCAGCATTTT . 14 . TRBJ1-5 TRBV28
CASSLLDRAYGYTF TGTGCCAGCAGCTTGCTCGACAGGGCCTATGGCTACACCTTC TRBD1 14 . TRBJ1-2 TRBV5-6
CASSLLPGLAGENEQYF TGCGCCAGCAGCCTCCTACCGGGACTAGCGGGAGAAAACGAGCAGTACTTC TRBD2 17 . TRBJ2-7 TRBV4-3
CASSPQDRGRNEQFF TGTGCCAGCAGCCCGCAGGACAGGGGGAGGAATGAGCAGTTCTTC TRBD1 15 many TRBJ2-1 TRBV4-2
CASGRPGQGFQPQHF TGTGCCAGTGGTAGACCGGGACAGGGGTTTCAGCCCCAGCATTTT TRBD1 15 once TRBJ1-5 TRBV19
CASTGTSGTDTQYF TGTGCCAGCACGGGGACTAGCGGCACAGATACGCAGTATTTT TRBD2 14 once TRBJ2-3 TRBV11-2
CASSDRTGYTF TGTGCCAGCAGCGACAGAACGGGCTACACCTTC . 11 . TRBJ1-2 TRBV6-2/TRBV6-3
CATSRDRVGGYEQYF TGTGCCACCAGCAGAGATAGAGTGGGGGGCTACGAGCAGTACTTC . 15 . TRBJ2-7 TRBV15
CASSPGRGAQFF TGTGCCAGCAGCCCCGGGAGAGGAGCCCAGTTCTTC . 12 . TRBJ2-1 TRBV3-1/TRBV3-2
CASSGVRNTGELFF TGTGCCAGCAGCGGAGTTAGGAACACCGGGGAGCTGTTTTTT . 14 . TRBJ2-2 TRBV7-2
CASSLDSLNQPQHF TGCGCCAGCAGTTTGGACAGCTTGAATCAGCCCCAGCATTTT . 14 . TRBJ1-5 TRBV10-2
CASSLVGTGGGRANVLTF TGTGCCAGCAGCTTAGTGGGGACAGGGGGTGGTAGGGCCAACGTCCTGACTTTC TRBD1 18 . TRBJ2-6 TRBV7-8
CASSLGQAYNEKLFF TGCGCCAGCAGCCTGGGACAGGCTTATAATGAAAAACTGTTTTTT TRBD1 15 . TRBJ1-4 TRBV5-1
CASRTVPSMIFAQYF TGTGCCAGCAGGACAGTACCGTCGATGATATTCGCGCAGTACTTC . 15 . TRBJ2-7 TRBV2